This TCR beta chain stems from a study of blood T cell repertoires in COVID-19. Study processing details: Estimated nucleated cell counts came from reference gene primer amplification. Profiling relied on immunoSEQ multiplex PCR, and the TCRdb table lists in-frame clones only, not all of them. V and J calls and clone size come straight from that table; D and trimming were deduced from the DNA. The data contain about 56,000 clones, 80% to 90% of them seen just once; the ten biggest clones take up roughly 43%. Losses at the gene ends were 5 bases for V and 3 bases for J; bases not matched to a gene: 7. Germline-derived CDR1 and CDR2 are MNHEY and SVGEGT. The length of the CDR3 is 15 residues.

This clonotype was obtained from a woman in her sixties with COVID-19, enrolled during active disease. This chain joins TRBV6-2 or TRBV6-3 and TRBJ2-3; 8 nucleotides line up with TRBD1. The sample taken for sequencing was peripheral blood. CDR3 bases: TGTGCCAGCAGTACTAGGGACAGGAATACAGATACGCAGTATTTT. Protein: CASSTRDRNTDTQYF.